A selection of T cell receptor beta chains follows, all from one sample in a study of T-cell memory formation after mild COVID-19. One entry per CDR3 protein, called by TCRdb with MiXCR from the 5' RACE reads. This sample yields roughly 300,000 distinct CDR3 sequences, of which around 13% are seen a single time; approximately 21% belongs to the top ten. Input material: PBMCs or a T cell subset sorted from them (not recorded which). The origin of the receptors is a man between 18 and 29 years old who had mild COVID-19 (a few samples of this study predate the infection). Cell type and time point are not known. Each CDR3 is given with its conserved first and last residue.

cdr3_aa v_call
CASSVGTSGRIGEQFF TRBV9
CASSLDAGGADRFF TRBV28
CASSQESINRNQPQHF TRBV4-1
CATSRILTEAFF TRBV15
CASSAQGQGGYTF TRBV7-3
CASSHTSGGSSTDTQYF TRBV12-3/TRBV12-4
CASSSSRGLAGKQFF TRBV7-8
CASSFFRGGFEQFF TRBV7-2
CASSHFDRGIIGEQFF TRBV3-1
CASSYLDRDGETQYF TRBV6-2/TRBV6-3
CASSQYREQYF TRBV3-1
CASRGGLGTDTQYF TRBV5-1
CASSDPKYQANVLTF TRBV4-1
CASSQQPYGYTF TRBV7-2
CASSLDMGYGYTF TRBV7-2
CASSLWLVGYTF TRBV7-9
CASSRGSGGTGELFF TRBV6-5
CASSLERGSNVLTF TRBV5-6
CASSLTGTSLYDEQFF TRBV5-1
CASSWTGSEQFF TRBV5-1
CASSSPWDQYNEQFF TRBV6-5
CASSDGAGEADTQYF TRBV6-4
CASDQPRGGSGGQETQYF TRBV7-6
CASSPQGSGELFF TRBV5-1
CAISDRWEETQYF TRBV10-3
CAIRRQGDNQPQHF TRBV10-3
CASSPYSGAYEQYF TRBV18
CASSQEVRGLGTEAFF TRBV4-1